One TCR beta chain is described in this entry. What it binds is not known. These data come from a study of long-term antiretroviral therapy in people with HIV. Researchers report immunoSEQ v3.0 was run at survey level. Assay: immunoSEQ multiplex PCR; the TCRdb copy retains only in-frame clones and omits some. The sample shows approximately 35,000 clones, just under 95% of them seen only once. General study findings and limits: HIV repertoires spanned tighter CDR3 length ranges than controls did.

Trimming stripped 2 bases from V and 5 bases from J, with 10 bases between. The CDR3 is made up of 14 amino acids. CDR1 is SGHTA, CDR2 FQGTGA, per germline. From each donor, at least one pre-ART PBMC sample and at least two post-ART PBMC samples were obtained. The starting material was unsorted PBMCs, obtained 4.1 years after starting antiretroviral therapy. The receptor was derived from a woman in her fifties or sixties with HIV. The V gene is TRBV7-3, the J gene TRBJ2-1; D is undetermined. The CDR3 DNA reads as TGTGCCAGCAGCTTAGATCCTGGCCACAATGAGCAGTTCTTC. Residues: CASSLDPGHNEQFF.